Below, 9 T cell receptor beta chains from the same sample are listed, as sequenced in a study of vaccination effects on CD4 cells after COVID-19. Clones were sequenced by immunoSEQ multiplex PCR, and TCRdb holds only the in-frame ones, with some missing. There are 63,000 or so clones in the sample; over 60% occur only once, and 5% lies in the top ten. Before any sequencing was done, the ViraFEST assay used viral peptide pools to expand antigen-specific CD4+ T cells. Scientists isolated CD4+ T cells after a roughly nine-day culture period ended. Sometime from March through December 2020, the person acquired a SARS-CoV-2 infection that PCR confirmed. Their antigen targets remain unknown. Here the sequenced sample was CD4+ T cells from PBMCs cultured with HIV peptides, taken before COVID-19 vaccination. Specified subset: HIV-1 Nef peptide pool negative control/reference culture. These receptors all come from a human donor who had a prior SARS-CoV-2 infection.

The rearrangement uses TRBV5-6 and TRBJ2-1, with D unresolved. This CDR3 region has 11 residues. Trimming removed 1 base at V and 9 bases at J, with 5 bases between. The germline V gene has CDR1 SGHDT and CDR2 YYEEEE. The CDR3 loop reads CASSLYGEQFF. DNA for the CDR3: TGTGCCAGCAGCTTGTATGGTGAGCAGTTCTTC.

The V gene is TRBV7-9, the J gene TRBJ2-5; 12 nucleotides agree with TRBD2. From germline, CDR1 is SEHNR and CDR2 FQNEAQ (reference sequence). This CDR3 has 19 residues. Losses at the gene ends were 3 bases for V and 2 bases for J; bases not matched to a gene: 13. CDR3 protein: CASSFPLAGGQRRQETQYF. The CDR3 DNA is TGTGCCAGCAGCTTCCCCCTAGCGGGAGGGCAACGCCGACAAGAGACCCAGTACTTC.

The rearrangement uses TRBV6-2 or TRBV6-3 and TRBJ2-1, with a weak D call TRBD2 (5 bases). In germline, CDR1 is MNHEY, CDR2 SVGEGT. The CDR3 totals 16 residues. V lost 0 bases, J lost 10 bases, and 19 bases lay in between. The DNA of the CDR3 is TGTGCCAGCAGTTACTCGACACGGACTTCCAGTTTGGAGCAGTTCTTC. Translation: CASSYSTRTSSLEQFF.

The V and J genes are TRBV5-6 and TRBJ2-2; the D is unclear. The CDR3 length is 16 residues. CDR1 and CDR2 from the germline V gene are SGHDT and YYEEEE. Trimming removed 0 bases at V and 5 bases at J, with 14 bases between. The CDR3 sequence: CASSLGLGLGTGELFF. CDR3 sequence (DNA): TGTGCCAGCAGCTTGGGCCTGGGGTTGGGGACCGGGGAGCTGTTTTTT.

The gene calls are TRBV4-1 and TRBJ2-1, with 11 bases matching TRBD2. This CDR3 spans 17 amino acids. V trimming: 1 base; J trimming: 4 bases; junction bases outside the gene matches: 6. CDR1 is MGHRA, CDR2 YSYEKL, per germline. The chain's CDR3 is CASSQAARLAGYNEQFF. CDR3 coding DNA: TGCGCCAGCAGCCAAGCCGCCCGACTAGCGGGGTACAATGAGCAGTTCTTC.

The chain links TRBV2 to TRBJ2-7; possible D gene TRBD2, 5 bases. Trimming removed 6 bases at V and 3 bases at J, with 18 bases between. The CDR3 is 15 residues long. CDR1 and CDR2 from the germline V gene are SNHLY and FYNNEI. The CDR3 protein is CASSADSKPLYEQYF. Here the CDR3 DNA reads TGTGCCAGCAGCGCGGACTCAAAACCGCTCTACGAGCAGTACTTC.

The V and J genes are TRBV5-1 and TRBJ1-2, with D possibly being TRBD1 (6 bases). The CDR3 extends over 16 amino acids. The germline CDR1 and CDR2 sequences are SGHRS and YFSETQ. Trimming removed 7 bases at V and 0 bases at J, with 19 bases between. CDR3 protein: CASRRQADDTNYGYTF. DNA for the CDR3: TGCGCCAGCCGCCGACAGGCTGACGACACTAACTATGGCTACACCTTC.

The chain uses TRBV5-1 and TRBJ2-7; 8 nucleotides line up with TRBD1. J gave up 2 bases and V 7 bases, and 11 bases lay outside the gene matches. This CDR3 is 15 amino acids long. CDR1 and CDR2 (germline): SGHRS, YFSETQ. CDR3 in amino acids: CASGLETGVAYEQYF. CDR3 DNA sequence: TGCGCCAGCGGCCTCGAGACAGGGGTCGCCTACGAGCAGTACTTC.

V and J are TRBV4-3 and TRBJ2-6; D gene unclear. The germline V gene has CDR1 LGHNA and CDR2 YSLEER. The CDR3 consists of 17 residues. V was cut by 0 bases and J by 4 bases, with 13 bases left in between. CDR3 sequence (DNA): TGCGCCAGCAGCCAAGACCTTTTAGAATCCGGGGCCAACGTCCTGACTTTC. It encodes CASSQDLLESGANVLTF.